The 21 T cell receptor beta chains below come from one sample, sequenced in a study of cytomegalovirus exposure and HLA in healthy donors. Both 60 Vbeta primers and 13 Jbeta primers went into the PCR. The protocol was immunoSEQ multiplex PCR, while the TCRdb copy is restricted to in-frame clones and leaves out a portion. The table includes fewer than 70,000 clones, approximately 70% detected once. Sequenced input: PBMCs. The receptors here all came from a male donor in good health and CMV-seropositive.

The J gene is TRBJ2-7, the V gene TRBV5-4, with 11 nucleotides matching TRBD2. V lost 4 bases to trimming and J lost 3 bases; unmatched junction nucleotides: 6. The V gene's germline CDR1 is SGHNT and CDR2 YYREEE (reference sequence). The CDR3 runs to 15 residues. The DNA of the CDR3 is TGTGCCAGCAGCGTGGGACTAGCGGCCGTCTACGAGCAGTACTTC. Its protein product is CASSVGLAAVYEQYF.

V usage is TRBV4-1 and J usage is TRBJ2-3; maybe TRBD1 (5 bases). Trimming took off 7 bases at V and 1 base at J, with 18 bases between the two ends. The V gene's germline CDR1 is MGHRA and CDR2 YSYEKL. This CDR3 is built from 16 residues. CDR3 amino acids: CASTPLGSRGTDTQYF. CDR3 in DNA: TGCGCCAGCACACCGTTGGGGTCCAGGGGCACAGATACGCAGTATTTT.

The chain combines TRBV11-1 with TRBJ1-1, with D possibly matching TRBD1 (6 bases). This CDR3 is 14 amino acids long. The V end lost 6 bases, the J end lost 7 bases, and 18 bases lay between the germline ends. Germline V gene lookup returns CDR1 SGHAT and CDR2 FQDESV (reference sequence). CDR3: CASRLQTGGDEAFF. CDR3 nucleotides: TGTGCCAGCAGACTCCAGACAGGTGGGGATGAAGCTTTCTTT.

This chain joins TRBV6-5 and TRBJ1-2; D is possibly TRBD1 (5 bases). The CDR3 has 14 amino acids. Germline CDR1 is MNHEY and CDR2 is SVGAGI. Between the trimmed V and J ends, which lost 2 bases and 2 bases, there was a span of 9 bases. The CDR3 coding sequence is TGTGCCAGCAGTTACGACAGTTTGAACTATGGCTACACCTTC. This translates into CASSYDSLNYGYTF.

V and J are TRBV30 and TRBJ1-2, with D unresolved. Germline values: CDR1 GTSNPN, CDR2 SVGIG (reference sequence). The CDR3 runs to 13 residues. V was pared by 3 bases and J by 8 bases, with 16 bases between. For the CDR3, the DNA is TGTGCCTGGAGCCTCCCAGGACTGGGAGGCTACACCTTC. Translation: CAWSLPGLGGYTF.

V is TRBV19 and J is TRBJ1-5; D remains unclear. The CDR3 runs to 16 residues. The V end was cut by 5 bases, the J end by 0 bases, with 14 bases between. Germline V gene data show CDR1 as LNHDA and CDR2 as SQIVND (reference sequence). CDR3 residues: CASSLPTFYSNQPQHF. CDR3 sequence (DNA): TGTGCCAGTAGTCTCCCGACATTTTATAGCAATCAGCCCCAGCATTTT.

This clone was observed at least ten times. The chain joins TRBV28 to TRBJ1-2; no firm D call. Germline V gives CDR1 MDHEN, CDR2 SYDVKM. Trimming shortened V by 7 bases and J by 3 bases, and 12 bases separated the two germline ends. The CDR3 contains 13 residues. The CDR3 sequence is CASTGERHYGYTF. In DNA, the CDR3 is TGTGCCAGCACCGGGGAACGACACTATGGCTACACCTTC.

The gene calls are TRBV6-5 and TRBJ1-2, with 7 bases identical to TRBD1. Germline CDR1 reads MNHEY; CDR2 reads SVGAGI. Losses at the gene ends were 3 bases for V and 3 bases for J; bases not matched to a gene: 7. The CDR3 has 15 residues. The CDR3 is CASSYLGGADYGYTF. The CDR3 region has the DNA TGTGCCAGCAGTTATTTAGGGGGCGCGGACTATGGCTACACCTTC.

The CDR3 coding sequence is TGTGCCACTGTAGGGGGCGCGGGTGGAGATACGCAGTATTTT. This translates into CATVGGAGGDTQYF. The J gene is TRBJ2-3, the V gene TRBV6-1, with 7 nucleotides matching TRBD1. This CDR3 has 14 residues. CDR1 and CDR2 (germline): MNHNS, SASEGT. The junction had 12 bases not matched to a gene; V was cut back by 10 bases and J by 5 bases.

This clone came up a few times. The V and J genes are TRBV27 and TRBJ2-7; D perhaps matches TRBD2 (6 bases). The CDR3 totals 15 residues. The germline V gene has CDR1 MNHEY and CDR2 SMNVEV (reference sequence). Trimming removed 5 bases from V and 3 bases from J, with 17 bases in between. CDR3 protein: CASSVTGRGNYEQYF. The CDR3 nucleotides read TGTGCCAGCAGTGTGACGGGGCGGGGCAACTACGAGCAGTACTTC.

V usage is TRBV27 and J usage is TRBJ2-2; tentative D call: TRBD1 (5 bases). V was trimmed by 1 base and J by 5 bases, leaving 11 bases between them. Germline V lookup: CDR1 MNHEY, CDR2 SMNVEV (reference sequence). This CDR3 comprises 15 residues. The chain's CDR3 is CASSLYPGHTGELFF. DNA of the CDR3: TGTGCCAGCAGTTTATATCCAGGGCATACCGGGGAGCTGTTTTTT.

Remarks on this clone: One end of the junction varies from germline; a read error may be responsible. The rearrangement joins TRBV6-1 to TRBJ2-3, with D unclear. The V gene's germline CDR1 is MNHNS and CDR2 SASEGT. This CDR3 region has 11 residues. The CDR3 loop reads CASSESSLARF. The CDR3 DNA reads TGTGCCAGCAGTGAATCTAGTCTGGCTCGTTTT.

This clone was recorded a few times. The chain combines TRBV18 with TRBJ2-1; the D is unclear. The CDR3 spans 14 residues. Germline values: CDR1 KGHSH, CDR2 LQKENI. V lost 3 bases to trimming and J lost 14 bases, with 20 bases between them. The CDR3 reads CASSPQADPREEFF. In nucleotides, the CDR3 is TGTGCCAGCTCACCTCAAGCCGACCCAAGAGAGGAGTTCTTC.

The genes are TRBV25-1 and TRBJ1-1; D is unclear. Germline V gene data show CDR1 as MGHDK and CDR2 as SYGVNS. Trimming removed 1 base from V and 4 bases from J, with 4 bases in between. CDR3 size: 12 residues. CDR3 region: CASSEWSTEAFF. CDR3 DNA: TGTGCCAGCAGTGAATGGAGCACTGAAGCTTTCTTT.

This clone showed up just once. The CDR3 here is CAWSGLAGVTGELFF. In DNA form, the CDR3 reads TGTGCCTGGAGTGGCTTAGCGGGAGTCACCGGGGAGCTGTTTTTT. The chain combines TRBV30 with TRBJ2-2; 9 bases match TRBD2. The CDR3 spans 15 residues. J lost 4 bases, V lost 1 base, and 4 bases had no gene match. Looked up from germline, CDR1 is GTSNPN and CDR2 is SVGIG (reference sequence).

The chain combines TRBV2 with TRBJ2-7; 10 positions agree with TRBD1. Trimming took 6 bases from V and 5 from J; bases not matched to a gene: 7. Germline CDR1 and CDR2: SNHLY and FYNNEI. CDR3 length: 14 amino acids. The CDR3 DNA is TGTGCCAGCAGCTTCGACAGGGGGCGAAACGAGCAGTACTTC. This gives the protein CASSFDRGRNEQYF. The full variable domain, its missing parts supplied by reference TRBV2 and TRBJ2-7, is EPEVTQTPSHQVTQMGQEVILRCVPISNHLYFYWYRQILGQKVEFLVSFYNNEISEKSEIFDDQFSVERPDGSNFTLKIRSTKLEDSAMYFCASSFDRGRNEQYFGPGTRLTVT.

The chain has TRBV5-4 and TRBJ1-2, with D unclear. From germline, CDR1 is SGHNT and CDR2 YYREEE (reference sequence). V was shortened by 2 bases and J by 4 bases, with 9 bases between the two germline ends. This CDR3 is 13 amino acids long. Here the CDR3 DNA reads TGTGCCAGCAGCTTAGAAACAGCCTATGGCTACACCTTC. Translation gives CASSLETAYGYTF.

The CDR3 DNA follows: TGCGCCAGCAGCAACAGGGCCTCGCATGAGCAGTTCTTC. Its protein is CASSNRASHEQFF. The chain couples TRBV5-1 to TRBJ2-1; the D gene is possibly TRBD1 (6 bases). The CDR3 spans 13 residues. Germline assignment: CDR1 SGHRS and CDR2 YFSETQ. V gave up 4 bases and J gave up 8 bases, with 13 bases separating them.

The chain uses TRBV7-6 and TRBJ1-1; 9 nucleotides match TRBD1. Germline values: CDR1 SGHVS, CDR2 FNYEAQ. Germline trimming cut 5 bases from V and 0 bases from J; bases unmatched to any gene: 7. The CDR3 is 16 residues long. CDR3: CASSPRTGAMNTEAFF. The CDR3 DNA sequence: TGTGCCAGCAGCCCCCGGACAGGGGCTATGAACACTGAAGCTTTCTTT.

The count of this clone is one. The chain has TRBV29-1 and TRBJ1-1; D is uncertain. There are 13 residues in the CDR3. V lost 6 bases and J lost 3, with 14 bases in between. Looked up from germline, CDR1 is SQVTM and CDR2 is ANQGSEA. In nucleotides, the CDR3 is TGCAGCGTCTCCTCAATCCAGGACACTGAAGCTTTCTTT. This codes for CSVSSIQDTEAFF.

A few counts support this clone. This chain connects TRBV30 to TRBJ2-4; TRBD1 agrees at 7 bases. V shed 4 bases and J 2 bases; nucleotides not matched to a gene: 5. Germline V gene data show CDR1 as GTSNPN and CDR2 as SVGIG (reference sequence). The CDR3 has 14 residues. CDR3 protein: CAWTPGQTKNIQYF. As DNA, the CDR3 is TGTGCCTGGACTCCGGGACAGACCAAAAACATTCAGTACTTC.